The 31 T cell receptor beta chains in this list originate from one sample, sequenced in a study of blood T cell repertoires in COVID-19. Measured with immunoSEQ multiplex PCR; TCRdb has only the in-frame clones, and not every one. The profile shows under 300,000 clones, approximately 89% of them singletons. Source material: peripheral blood. The receptors here all came from a woman aged 35 to 49 who had recovered from COVID-19.

In DNA, the CDR3 is TGCGCCAGCAGCCAAAGTCTCGCAAGCCAGGGGATCTACGAGCAGTACTTC. Amino acids: CASSQSLASQGIYEQYF. This rearrangement joins TRBV4-1 to TRBJ2-7; tentatively, D is TRBD1 (6 bases). CDR1 MGHRA and CDR2 YSYEKL come from the germline V gene. The V end lost 2 bases, the J end lost 3 bases, and 20 bases lay between the germline ends. This CDR3 spans 17 amino acids.

The chain has TRBV16 and TRBJ2-7; unclear D gene. The CDR3 covers 14 residues. Germline CDR1 is KGHSY and CDR2 is FQNENV. V lost 2 bases and J 6 bases, leaving 14 bases between the germline ends. Here the CDR3 DNA reads TGTGCCAGCAGCCAAACTATTCCGCCCGCCGAGCAGTACGTC. This gives the protein CASSQTIPPAEQYV.

As DNA, the CDR3 is TGTGCCAGCAGCCCGCCCTCGGGGGATCGACGTAGCGAGCAGTACTTC. This gives the protein CASSPPSGDRRSEQYF. The rearrangement joins TRBV11-3 to TRBJ2-7; weak D call: TRBD2 (6 bases). V lost 5 bases to trimming and J lost 6 bases, with 23 bases between them. The CDR3 has 16 residues. Germline CDR1 and CDR2: SGHNT and YENEEA.

DNA of the CDR3: TGTGCCAGCAACTCTGCAGGGGGCGTGTACACTGAAGCTTTCTTT. Translation: CASNSAGGVYTEAFF. The chain links TRBV19 to TRBJ1-1; TRBD1 agrees at 8 bases. J lost 3 bases, V lost 9 bases, and 12 bases had no gene match. The CDR3 contains 15 residues. The germline V gene has CDR1 LNHDA and CDR2 SQIVND (reference sequence).

The chain links TRBV7-8 to TRBJ2-7; weak D call: TRBD2 (5 bases). This CDR3 comprises 15 residues. CDR1 is SGHVS and CDR2 is FQNEAQ in the germline V gene. Between the trimmed V and J ends, which lost 1 base and 2 bases, there was a span of 12 bases. CDR3 protein: CASSLVSSPAYEQYV. Here the CDR3 DNA reads TGTGCCAGCAGCTTAGTGTCTAGCCCAGCCTACGAGCAGTACGTC.

This clone has just a few counts. The chain has TRBV2 and TRBJ1-2, with D uncertain. The V and J ends lost 3 bases and 4 bases respectively, with 9 bases between them. Germline V CDR1 and CDR2: SNHLY, FYNNEI. The CDR3 covers 13 residues. CDR3 sequence (DNA): TGTGCCAGCAGTGAGGGCCTCATCTATGGCTACACCTTC. As protein: CASSEGLIYGYTF.

V usage is TRBV3-1 (or the pseudogene TRBV3-2) and J usage is TRBJ2-7; D is possibly TRBD1 (5 bases). The germline V and J ends were trimmed by 0 bases and 3 bases, with 9 bases remaining between them. CDR1 is LGHDT and CDR2 is YNNKEL in the germline V gene (reference sequence). The CDR3 extends over 14 amino acids. CDR3 in DNA: TGTGCCAGCAGCCAAGATCAGGGAATCTACGAGCAGTACTTC. Translation: CASSQDQGIYEQYF.

The chain links TRBV28 to TRBJ1-1; unclear D gene. This CDR3 contains 14 residues. Germline V gene data show CDR1 as MDHEN and CDR2 as SYDVKM. Trimming pared 3 bases from V and 1 base from J, leaving 9 bases between. Written as DNA, the CDR3 is TGTGCCAGCAGTTTTGCAACTCCGAACACTGAAGCTTTCTTT. It specifies CASSFATPNTEAFF.

V gene TRBV30 combines with J gene TRBJ2-2; D unresolved. V dropped 8 bases and J dropped 6 bases, with 13 bases sitting between them. Looked up from germline, CDR1 is GTSNPN and CDR2 is SVGIG (reference sequence). The CDR3 is made up of 12 amino acids. For the CDR3, the DNA is TGTGCCCAAACGACTTGGGCCGGGGAGCTGTTTTTT. Its protein is CAQTTWAGELFF.

The chain links TRBV30 to TRBJ1-1, with a possible D match to TRBD1 (5 bases). The CDR3 sequence is 15 residues long. Between the trimmed V and J ends, which lost 3 bases and 2 bases, there was a span of 16 bases. Germline CDR1 is GTSNPN and CDR2 is SVGIG (reference sequence). CDR3 in amino acids: CAWSGGGSSNTEAFF. Written as DNA, the CDR3 is TGTGCCTGGAGCGGGGGTGGGTCGAGTAACACTGAAGCTTTCTTT.

V usage is TRBV14 and J usage is TRBJ2-3; 9 nucleotides line up with TRBD1. The CDR3 has 16 residues. V lost 1 base and J lost 8; bases outside the gene matches: 10. Per germline, CDR1 SGHDN and CDR2 FVKESK. CDR3 nucleotide sequence: TGTGCCAGCAGCCAAGTTTTCAGGACAGGGGAAAGTACGCAGTATTTT. This codes for CASSQVFRTGESTQYF.

The chain joins TRBV4-1 to TRBJ2-5; 10 nucleotides line up with TRBD2. CDR1 and CDR2 from the germline V gene are MGHRA and YSYEKL. The length of the CDR3 is 15 residues. The trim removed 7 bases at V and 4 bases at J, leaving 9 bases unmatched. This CDR3 reads CASTRASGGGETQYF. The DNA for the CDR3 is TGCGCCAGCACGCGGGCTAGCGGGGGAGGAGAGACCCAGTACTTC.

The rearrangement joins TRBV6-2 or TRBV6-3 to TRBJ2-3; D might be TRBD2 (6 bases). Trimming removed 1 base at V and 3 bases at J, with 8 bases between. The V gene's germline CDR1 is MNHEY and CDR2 SVGEGT. This CDR3 region has 14 residues. CDR3 in DNA: TGTGCCAGCAGTTACTTGCGGGATACAGATACGCAGTATTTT. Translation: CASSYLRDTDTQYF.

The chain joins TRBV28 to TRBJ1-2, with D perhaps matching TRBD1 (5 bases). In germline, CDR1 is MDHEN, CDR2 SYDVKM. The CDR3 is 13 amino acids. The ends were cut back, 2 bases at V and 8 bases at J, with 12 bases in the middle. Written as DNA, the CDR3 is TGTGCCAGCAGTTTAGGAGGGGCTATGGGCTACACCTTC. This translates into CASSLGGAMGYTF.

This clone appeared a few times. This sequence joins TRBV27 and TRBJ1-6; TRBD1 might be the D (6 bases). Germline CDR1 is MNHEY and CDR2 is SMNVEV (reference sequence). The CDR3 runs 14 residues. Trimming removed 5 bases at V and 11 bases at J, with 16 bases between. Written as DNA, the CDR3 is TGTGCCAGCAGTCCACAGGGATTTGGAGCACCCCTCCACTTT. The encoded protein is CASSPQGFGAPLHF.

The V and J genes are TRBV6-1 and TRBJ2-1; 7 nucleotides agree with TRBD1. Germline assignment: CDR1 MNHNS and CDR2 SASEGT. This CDR3 has 14 residues. The trim removed 3 bases at V and 4 bases at J, leaving 3 bases unmatched. Here the CDR3 reads CASSDRDRYNEQFF. The DNA for the CDR3 is TGTGCCAGCAGTGATCGGGACAGATACAATGAGCAGTTCTTC.

The J gene is TRBJ2-7, the V gene TRBV19, with D perhaps TRBD1 (6 bases). This CDR3 spans 12 amino acids. Germline loops: CDR1 LNHDA, CDR2 SQIVND (reference sequence). V lost 10 bases, J lost 4 bases, and 14 bases lay in between. The CDR3 is CATPGQIYEQYV. The CDR3 region has the DNA TGTGCCACTCCCGGACAGATTTACGAGCAGTACGTC.

This rearrangement joins TRBV29-1 to TRBJ1-1; TRBD1 is a possible D gene (6 bases). V was clipped by 4 bases and J by 2 bases, with 17 bases between them. This CDR3 spans 15 amino acids. Looked up from germline, CDR1 is SQVTM and CDR2 is ANQGSEA. The CDR3 reads CSVAGGGGLNTEAFF. CDR3 in DNA: TGCAGCGTTGCAGGTGGCGGGGGGCTCAACACTGAAGCTTTCTTT.

V is TRBV5-4 and J is TRBJ2-2; 8 bases line up with TRBD1. The CDR3 covers 15 residues. Germline loops: CDR1 SGHNT, CDR2 YYREEE (reference sequence). The V segment lost 2 bases and the J segment 5 bases; nucleotides outside the gene matches: 5. The CDR3 loop is CASSFATGATGELFF. The CDR3 region has the DNA TGTGCCAGCAGCTTTGCGACAGGGGCGACCGGGGAGCTGTTTTTT.

The V call is TRBV27, the J call TRBJ1-4, with TRBD1 as a possible D gene (5 bases). Trimming stripped 1 base from V and 7 bases from J, with 10 bases between. Germline V gene lookup returns CDR1 MNHEY and CDR2 SMNVEV (reference sequence). This CDR3 contains 14 residues. As DNA, the CDR3 is TGTGCCAGCAGTTTATGGGGGGAGGGTGAAAAACTGTTTTTT. Translated: CASSLWGEGEKLFF.

The J gene is TRBJ1-1, the V gene TRBV28; 9 bases are a match to TRBD1. The CDR3 has 14 amino acids. CDR1 and CDR2 from the germline V gene are MDHEN and SYDVKM. After removal of 6 bases from V and 6 bases from J, the junction contained 8 bases not matched to a gene. The CDR3 sequence is CASRLTGGNAEAFF. CDR3 bases: TGTGCCAGCAGGTTGACAGGGGGTAACGCTGAAGCTTTCTTT.

The J gene is TRBJ2-3, the V gene TRBV19, with 7 bases identical to TRBD1. Germline V gene data show CDR1 as LNHDA and CDR2 as SQIVND (reference sequence). The V gene end was trimmed by 7 bases and the J gene end by 5 bases; junction bases not matched to a gene: 9. The CDR3 sequence is 14 residues long. The DNA for the CDR3 is TGTGCCAGTACAAGACAGGGTTTGGGAGATACGCAGTATTTT. It is translated as CASTRQGLGDTQYF.

CDR3 DNA: TGTGCCAGCAGTTGGGGAGGTGAGCAGTTCTTC. Translating it yields CASSWGGEQFF. J is TRBJ2-1 and V is TRBV13; D might be TRBD2 (6 bases). The CDR3 has 11 residues. Germline CDR1 reads PRHDT; CDR2 reads FYEKMQ (reference sequence). The V end was cut by 6 bases, the J end by 9 bases, with 9 bases between.

The CDR3 loop reads CASKGQGAPTGELFF. CDR3 DNA sequence: TGTGCCAGCAAGGGACAGGGGGCGCCCACCGGGGAGCTGTTTTTT. The genes are TRBV27 and TRBJ2-2, with 12 bases that match TRBD1. V lost 7 bases and J lost 4; bases outside the gene matches: 4. The CDR3 runs 15 residues. CDR1 and CDR2 (germline): MNHEY, SMNVEV (reference sequence).

This clone was seen more than once but under ten times. This sequence joins TRBV4-3 and TRBJ1-2; TRBD1 aligns across 8 bases. Germline V gene data show CDR1 as LGHNA and CDR2 as YSLEER. V was pared by 0 bases and J by 5 bases, with 8 bases of the junction left unmatched. CDR3 length equals 16 residues. CDR3 in DNA: TGCGCCAGCAGCCAAGACTCGCGGACAGGGTGGTATGGCTACACCTTC. Translation gives CASSQDSRTGWYGYTF.

The count of this clone is one. The rearrangement links TRBV6-5 to TRBJ1-1; D might be TRBD1 (5 bases). Trimming left V 0 bases short and J 1 base short, with 12 bases between. Germline V gene data show CDR1 as MNHEY and CDR2 as SVGAGI. The CDR3 is 16 amino acids. CDR3 nucleotide sequence: TGTGCCAGCAGTTACTCGACTGGGCAGGGGAACACTGAAGCTTTCTTT. This codes for CASSYSTGQGNTEAFF.

A few counts support this clone. The chain employs TRBV6-5 and TRBJ2-1; 7 nucleotides agree with TRBD1. The CDR3 is 15 amino acids. J was trimmed by 3 bases and V by 6 bases; bases with no gene match: 8. Per germline, CDR1 MNHEY and CDR2 SVGAGI. The CDR3 reads CASRPGQRNYNEQFF. The CDR3 DNA follows: TGTGCCAGCAGGCCGGGACAGCGTAACTACAATGAGCAGTTCTTC.

This clone appeared a few times. The rearrangement uses TRBV7-2 and TRBJ2-5; TRBD1 is a possible D gene (6 bases). Germline V gene data show CDR1 as SGHTA and CDR2 as FQGNSA. This CDR3 comprises 15 residues. V lost 0 bases, J lost 4 bases, and 12 bases lay in between. This chain's CDR3 is CASSLAQQGGETQYF. Written as DNA, the CDR3 is TGTGCCAGCAGCTTAGCGCAACAGGGTGGAGAGACCCAGTACTTC.

This clone appeared a few times. The chain recombines TRBV12-3 or TRBV12-4 with TRBJ2-1; D may be TRBD1 (5 bases). The CDR3 is 13 residues long. The V gene lost 3 bases and the J gene lost 7 bases, with 10 bases spanning the gap. The CDR3 DNA is TGTGCCAGCAGTTTTAACAGGTGGAATGAGCAGTTCTTC. Translation: CASSFNRWNEQFF.

The J gene is TRBJ2-1, the V gene TRBV4-3; a possible D gene is TRBD2 (6 bases). Trimming shortened V by 4 bases and J by 4 bases, and 14 bases separated the two germline ends. There are 15 residues in the CDR3. Germline lookup yields CDR1 LGHNA and CDR2 YSLEER. The DNA of the CDR3 is TGCGCCAGCAGCCCCGGAGGGTACGCGTACAATGAGCAGTTCTTC. This translates into CASSPGGYAYNEQFF.

This rearrangement joins TRBV7-2 to TRBJ2-3; TRBD2 agrees at 7 bases. This CDR3 comprises 17 residues. Germline CDR1 and CDR2: SGHTA and FQGNSA. V shed 4 bases, J shed 0 bases, and the junction held 10 bases outside the gene matches. CDR3 sequence reads: CASSWRLGGSSTDTQYF. For the CDR3, the DNA is TGTGCCAGCAGCTGGCGACTGGGCGGGAGTAGCACAGATACGCAGTATTTT.